These 5 T cell receptor beta chains came from one sample sequenced in a study of T cells in Graves' hyperthyroidism and ophthalmopathy. Authors of the study amplified TCR beta CDR3 regions from RNA transcripts. Using the HTBI primer set, a first-round RT-PCR was run on the TCR CDR3. Using its own MiXCR run on the multiplex PCR reads, TCRdb lists one record per CDR3 protein. The table includes about 500,000 distinct CDR3 sequences, roughly 16% detected once. Sequencing was done on a sample of blood. All receptors come from a woman aged 25 to 39 with Graves' ophthalmopathy.

V and J are TRBV15 and TRBJ2-5; TRBD2 matches at 8 bases. CDR1 is LNHNV, CDR2 YYDKDF, per germline (reference sequence). The V segment lost 2 bases and the J segment 4 bases; nucleotides outside the gene matches: 6. CDR3 length: 15 residues. The CDR3 region is CATSRTSGGGETQYF. Here the CDR3 DNA reads TGTGCCACCAGCAGAACTAGCGGCGGGGGAGAGACCCAGTACTTC.

Only a few counts were recorded for this clonotype. The rearrangement links TRBV20-1 to TRBJ2-1; D perhaps matches TRBD2 (5 bases). Trimming shortened V by 2 bases and J by 10 bases, and 12 bases separated the two germline ends. Germline CDR1 and CDR2: DFQATT and SNEGSKA (reference sequence). The CDR3 sequence is 12 residues long. The CDR3 loop reads CSARFVRGEQFF. As DNA, the CDR3 is TGCAGTGCTAGATTTGTTAGAGGGGAGCAGTTCTTC.

The sample holds many counts of this clonotype. This chain links TRBV13 with TRBJ1-5; a weak D match, TRBD1 (5 bases). V shed 3 bases and J shed 1 base, with 10 bases lying between them. The CDR3 sequence is 15 residues long. Per the germline V gene, CDR1 is PRHDT and CDR2 is FYEKMQ (reference sequence). CDR3 sequence (DNA): TGTGCCAGCAGCTTGGGACCTACGAGCAATCAGCCCCAGCATTTT. Residues: CASSLGPTSNQPQHF.

This clonotype was observed at least ten times. The V call is TRBV20-1, the J call TRBJ2-7, with 10 bases aligning to TRBD1. The V gene's germline CDR1 is DFQATT and CDR2 SNEGSKA (reference sequence). The CDR3 has 15 amino acids. Trimming took 0 bases from V and 2 from J; bases not matched to a gene: 4. The CDR3 sequence is CSARDDGTGAYEQYF. CDR3 DNA: TGCAGTGCTAGAGATGACGGGACAGGGGCCTACGAGCAGTACTTC.

This clonotype was counted a few times. The chain couples TRBV5-4 to TRBJ2-7, with 9 bases lining up with TRBD1. The germline CDR1 and CDR2 sequences are SGHNT and YYREEE (reference sequence). Losses at the gene ends were 4 bases for V and 4 bases for J; bases not matched to a gene: 15. The CDR3 is made up of 17 amino acids. The CDR3, as DNA: TGTGCCAGCAGCGAGGAGAGCATGGGGACAGGGAATTACGAGCAGTACTTC. This encodes CASSEESMGTGNYEQYF.